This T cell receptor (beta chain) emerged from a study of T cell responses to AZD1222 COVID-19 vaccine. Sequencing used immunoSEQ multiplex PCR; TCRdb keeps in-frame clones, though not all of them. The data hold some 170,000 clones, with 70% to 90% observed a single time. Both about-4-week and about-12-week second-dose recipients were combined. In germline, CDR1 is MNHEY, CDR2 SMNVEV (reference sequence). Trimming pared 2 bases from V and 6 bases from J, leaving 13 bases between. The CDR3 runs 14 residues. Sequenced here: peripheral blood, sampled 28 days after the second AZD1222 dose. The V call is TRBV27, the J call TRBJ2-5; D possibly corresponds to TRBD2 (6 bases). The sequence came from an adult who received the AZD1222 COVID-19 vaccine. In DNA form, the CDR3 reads TGTGCCAGCAGTTTAGGAGGGGTAGCGAAGACCCAGTACTTC. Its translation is CASSLGGVAKTQYF.